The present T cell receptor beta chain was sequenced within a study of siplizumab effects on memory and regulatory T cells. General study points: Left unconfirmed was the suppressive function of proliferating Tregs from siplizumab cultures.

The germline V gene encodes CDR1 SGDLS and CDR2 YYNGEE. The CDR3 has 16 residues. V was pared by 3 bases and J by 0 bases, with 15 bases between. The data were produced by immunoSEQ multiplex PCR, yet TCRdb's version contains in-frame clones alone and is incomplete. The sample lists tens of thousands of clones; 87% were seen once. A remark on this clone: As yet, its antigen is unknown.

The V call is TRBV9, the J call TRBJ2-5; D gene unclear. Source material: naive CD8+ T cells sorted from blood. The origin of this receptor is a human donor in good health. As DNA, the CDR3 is TGTGCCAGCAGCGCAACCCACCTCGGGTACCAAGAGACCCAGTACTTC. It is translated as CASSATHLGYQETQYF.